Listed below are T cell receptor beta chains from one sample, sequenced in a study of blood T cell repertoires in COVID-19. Assay used: immunoSEQ multiplex PCR; TCRdb lists only in-frame clones, some missing. The table includes roughly 78,000 clones, about 89% detected once. The sample comprised peripheral blood. Source of these receptors: a man in his 60s with acute or convalescent COVID-19. Both conserved end residues are part of each CDR3. D genes are given only for firm matches. Some rows mark clone size as missing; the rest say once, few, many or name a class of expanded clone.

v_call	d_call	clone_size	j_call	cdr3_nt	cdr3_aa
TRBV4-2	-	-	TRBJ2-2	TGTGCCAGCAGCCAAACAGAGAACACCGGGGAGCTGTTTTTT	CASSQTENTGELFF
TRBV12-3/TRBV12-4	-	once	TRBJ1-3	TGTGCCAGCACCTCGGGGGGAAACACCATATATTTT	CASTSGGNTIYF
TRBV29-1	TRBD2	-	TRBJ2-5	TGCAGCGTCCCAACTAGCGGGGCCACCCAACATCTCCAAGAGACCCAGTACTTC	CSVPTSGATQHLQETQYF
TRBV5-8	-	-	TRBJ2-6	TGTGCCAGCAGCCCGGGGAACTCTGGGGCCAACGTCCTGACTTTC	CASSPGNSGANVLTF
TRBV7-8	TRBD2	once	TRBJ2-7	TGTGCCAGCAGCTTAAGGGTAGCGGGAGTGGGCGAGCAGTACTTC	CASSLRVAGVGEQYF
TRBV28	-	-	TRBJ1-5	TGTGCCAGCAGTTTTGGGCGCCGGACGGGACAGCCCCAGCATTTT	CASSFGRRTGQPQHF
TRBV5-5	-	-	TRBJ2-1	TGTGCCAGCAGCTTGGTCGGGGTTTACAATGAGCAGTTCTTC	CASSLVGVYNEQFF
TRBV3-1/TRBV3-2	TRBD1	-	TRBJ1-1	TGTGCCAGCAGCCAAGGGGCGGGGACAGGGGGGACTGAAGCTTTCTTT	CASSQGAGTGGTEAFF
TRBV14	TRBD2	once	TRBJ2-1	TGTGCCAGCAGCGCCAGAGGGATAGCGGGCTTCTACAATGAGCAGTTCTTC	CASSARGIAGFYNEQFF
TRBV7-6	TRBD1	-	TRBJ1-2	TGTGCCAGCAGCTTGAGACCACAGGGGGTTGGCGAGTTTGGCTACACCTTC	CASSLRPQGVGEFGYTF
TRBV3-1/TRBV3-2	-	-	TRBJ2-7	TGTGCCAGCAGCCAAGAGACAGGACCTCTAGTCAAACTGTACTTC	CASSQETGPLVKLYF
TRBV29-1	-	-	TRBJ1-3	TGCAGCGTTGAAGATTTAGTAGAAGGAAACACCATATATTTT	CSVEDLVEGNTIYF
TRBV19	TRBD2	-	TRBJ2-2	TGTGCCACCCGGTTAAGAGCGGGAGGGAACACCGGGGAGCTGTTTTTT	CATRLRAGGNTGELFF
TRBV5-1	TRBD1	-	TRBJ1-2	TGCGCCAGCAGCGTATCCGGGACAGAACATGGCTACACCTTC	CASSVSGTEHGYTF
TRBV5-1	TRBD2	once	TRBJ2-5	TGCGCCAGCAGCACGACTAGCGGGAAGGGGGAGACCCAGTACTTC	CASSTTSGKGETQYF
TRBV19	-	-	TRBJ2-5	TGTGCCAGTAGTATGGACCGGGGCCAAGAGACCCAGTACTTC	CASSMDRGQETQYF
TRBV28	-	-	TRBJ1-5	TGTGCCAGCAGGACCCAGGTGTATCAGCCCCAGCATTTT	CASRTQVYQPQHF
TRBV24-1	-	once	TRBJ2-6	TGTGCCACCAGTGATTGGAGGTCCGGAGGGGCCAACGTCCTGACTTTC	CATSDWRSGGANVLTF
TRBV5-4	TRBD2	-	TRBJ2-3	TGTGCCAGCAGCCCCCAGGCTAGCGGGGGGGTAGGCACAGATACGCAGTATTTT	CASSPQASGGVGTDTQYF
TRBV5-1	TRBD2	-	TRBJ2-1	TGCGCCAGCGGGGGGAGGGAGGGCCGCGGTAATGAGCAGTTCTTC	CASGGREGRGNEQFF
TRBV2	TRBD1	-	TRBJ2-7	TGTGCCAACGCCCCGGGACAGGGGGGATCCTACGAGCAGTACTTC	CANAPGQGGSYEQYF
TRBV12-5	-	-	TRBJ2-2	TGTGCTAGTGGTTTGGCCCGGACACTCAACACCGGGGAGCTGTTTTTT	CASGLARTLNTGELFF
TRBV5-1	-	-	TRBJ1-6	TGCGCCAGCAGCTTGGAACAGGGTCCTTCACCCCTCCACTTT	CASSLEQGPSPLHF